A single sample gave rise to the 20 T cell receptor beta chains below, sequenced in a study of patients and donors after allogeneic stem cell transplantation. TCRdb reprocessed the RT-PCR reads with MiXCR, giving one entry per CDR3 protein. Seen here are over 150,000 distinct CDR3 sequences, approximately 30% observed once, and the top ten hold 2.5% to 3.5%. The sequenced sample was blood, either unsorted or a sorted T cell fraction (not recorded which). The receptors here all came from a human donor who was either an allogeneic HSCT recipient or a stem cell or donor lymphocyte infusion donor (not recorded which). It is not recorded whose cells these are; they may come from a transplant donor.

The CDR3 loop reads CASSQTNARDTQYF. DNA for the CDR3: TGTGCCAGCAGCCAAACGAATGCTAGAGATACGCAGTATTTT. The genes are TRBV3-1 and TRBJ2-3; D is undetermined. Germline CDR1 and CDR2: LGHDT and YNNKEL (reference sequence). V gave up 2 bases and J gave up 5 bases, with 11 bases separating them. The CDR3 is 14 amino acids.

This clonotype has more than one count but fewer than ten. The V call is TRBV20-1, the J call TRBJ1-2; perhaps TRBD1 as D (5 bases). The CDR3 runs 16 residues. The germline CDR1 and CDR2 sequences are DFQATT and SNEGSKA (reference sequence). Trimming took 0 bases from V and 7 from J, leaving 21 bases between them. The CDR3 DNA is TGCAGTGCTAGAGATCTCGTAGGGGAAAGCGGTTCTGGCTACACCTTC. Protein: CSARDLVGESGSGYTF.

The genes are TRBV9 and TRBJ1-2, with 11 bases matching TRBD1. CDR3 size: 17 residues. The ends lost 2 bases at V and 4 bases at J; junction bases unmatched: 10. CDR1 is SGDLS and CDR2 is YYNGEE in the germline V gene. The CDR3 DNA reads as TGTGCCAGCAGCGTCAGGGACAGGGGGGAAGAAAGCTATGGCTACACCTTC. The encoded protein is CASSVRDRGEESYGYTF. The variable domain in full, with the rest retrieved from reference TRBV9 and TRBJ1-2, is DSGVTQTPKHLITATGQRVTLRCSPRSGDLSVYWYQQSLDQGLQFLIQYYNGEERAKGNILERFSAQQFPDLHSELNLSSLELGDSALYFCASSVRDRGEESYGYTFGSGTRLTVV.

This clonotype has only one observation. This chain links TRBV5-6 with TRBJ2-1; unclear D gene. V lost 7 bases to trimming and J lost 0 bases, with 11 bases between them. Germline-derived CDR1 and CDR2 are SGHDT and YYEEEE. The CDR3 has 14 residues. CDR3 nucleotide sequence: TGTGCCAGCGGCCGGTCCAGCTCCTACAATGAGCAGTTCTTC. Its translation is CASGRSSSYNEQFF.

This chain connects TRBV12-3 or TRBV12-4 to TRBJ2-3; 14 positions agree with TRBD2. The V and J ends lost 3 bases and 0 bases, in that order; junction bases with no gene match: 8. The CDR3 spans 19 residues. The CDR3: CASSFPTSGRALSTDTQYF. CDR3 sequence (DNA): TGTGCCAGCAGTTTTCCGACTAGCGGGAGGGCCCTGAGCACAGATACGCAGTATTTT.

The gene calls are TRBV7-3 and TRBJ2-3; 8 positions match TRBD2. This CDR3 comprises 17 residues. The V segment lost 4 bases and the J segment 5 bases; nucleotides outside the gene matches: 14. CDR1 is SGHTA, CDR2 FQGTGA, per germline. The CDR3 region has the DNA TGTGCCAGCAGCTGTGGGTCCGAGCGGGAGTCGAGAGATACGCAGTATTTT. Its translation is CASSCGSERESRDTQYF.

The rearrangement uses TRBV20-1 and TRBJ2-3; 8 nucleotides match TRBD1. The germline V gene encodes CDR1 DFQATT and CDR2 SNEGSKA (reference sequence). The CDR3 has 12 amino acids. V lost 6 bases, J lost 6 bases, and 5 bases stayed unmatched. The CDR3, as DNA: TGCAGTGCCCTGGACAGGGCGGATACGCAGTATTTT. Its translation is CSALDRADTQYF.

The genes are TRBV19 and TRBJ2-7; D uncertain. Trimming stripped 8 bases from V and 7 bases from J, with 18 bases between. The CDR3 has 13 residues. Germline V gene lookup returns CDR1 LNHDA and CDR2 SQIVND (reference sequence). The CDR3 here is CASSMSILREQYF. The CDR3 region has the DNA TGTGCCAGTTCAATGAGTATTTTGAGGGAGCAGTACTTC.

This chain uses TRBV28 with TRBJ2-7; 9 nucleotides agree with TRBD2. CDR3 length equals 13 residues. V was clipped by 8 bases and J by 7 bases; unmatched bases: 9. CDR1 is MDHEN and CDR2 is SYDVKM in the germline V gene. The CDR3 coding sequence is TGTGCCAGCGGACCGGGACTAGCCGATGAGCAGTACTTC. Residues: CASGPGLADEQYF.

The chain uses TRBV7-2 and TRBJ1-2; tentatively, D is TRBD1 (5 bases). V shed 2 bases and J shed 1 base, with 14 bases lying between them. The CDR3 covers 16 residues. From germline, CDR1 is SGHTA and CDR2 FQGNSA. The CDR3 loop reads CASSLLPGISNYGYTF. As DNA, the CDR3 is TGTGCCAGCAGCTTACTACCAGGGATAAGTAACTATGGCTACACCTTC.

CDR3 loop: CASSRPGTPYEQYF. CDR3 bases: TGCGCCAGCAGCCGGCCCGGGACCCCTTACGAGCAGTACTTC. V and J are TRBV4-1 and TRBJ2-7; D may be TRBD1 or TRBD2 (5 bases each). V lost 4 bases, J lost 4 bases, and 14 bases lay in between. CDR1 MGHRA and CDR2 YSYEKL come from the germline V gene. CDR3 length equals 14 residues.

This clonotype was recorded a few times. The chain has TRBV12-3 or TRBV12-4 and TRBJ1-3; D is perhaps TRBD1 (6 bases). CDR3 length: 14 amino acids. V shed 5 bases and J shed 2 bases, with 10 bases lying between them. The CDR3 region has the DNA TGTGCCAGCAGTGCACAGGGAACTGGAAACACCATATATTTT. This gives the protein CASSAQGTGNTIYF.

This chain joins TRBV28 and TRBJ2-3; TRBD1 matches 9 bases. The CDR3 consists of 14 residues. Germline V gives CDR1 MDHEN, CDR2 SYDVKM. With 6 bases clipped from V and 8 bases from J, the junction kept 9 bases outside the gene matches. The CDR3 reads CASRDRGIRGTQYF. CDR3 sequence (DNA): TGTGCCAGCAGAGACAGGGGGATTCGCGGTACGCAGTATTTT.

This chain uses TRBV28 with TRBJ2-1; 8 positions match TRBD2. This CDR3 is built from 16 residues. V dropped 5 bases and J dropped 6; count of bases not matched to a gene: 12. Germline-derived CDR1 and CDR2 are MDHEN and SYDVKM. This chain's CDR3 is CASSPYRGLVGNEQFF. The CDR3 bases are TGTGCCAGCAGTCCTTATAGGGGACTAGTGGGCAATGAGCAGTTCTTC.

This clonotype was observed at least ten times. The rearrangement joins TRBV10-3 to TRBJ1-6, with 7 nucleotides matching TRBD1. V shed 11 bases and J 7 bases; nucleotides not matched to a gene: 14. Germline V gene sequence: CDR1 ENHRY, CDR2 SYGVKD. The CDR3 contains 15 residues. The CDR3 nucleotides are TGTGCCGCCCAAGGGGGCGCAGGACACAATTCACCCCTCCACTTT. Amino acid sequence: CAAQGGAGHNSPLHF.

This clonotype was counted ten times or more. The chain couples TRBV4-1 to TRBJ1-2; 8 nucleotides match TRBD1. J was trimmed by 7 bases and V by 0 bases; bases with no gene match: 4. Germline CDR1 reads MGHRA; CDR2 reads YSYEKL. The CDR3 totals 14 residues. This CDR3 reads CASSQDRGLFGYTF. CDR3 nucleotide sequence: TGCGCCAGCAGCCAAGACAGGGGGCTTTTTGGCTACACCTTC.

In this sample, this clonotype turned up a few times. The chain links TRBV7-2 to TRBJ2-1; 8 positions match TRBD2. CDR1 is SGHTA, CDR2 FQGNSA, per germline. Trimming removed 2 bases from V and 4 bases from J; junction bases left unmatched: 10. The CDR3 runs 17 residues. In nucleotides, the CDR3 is TGTGCCAGCAGCTTAAGGGGAGCGGGAGTAAGGTACAATGAGCAGTTCTTC. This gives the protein CASSLRGAGVRYNEQFF. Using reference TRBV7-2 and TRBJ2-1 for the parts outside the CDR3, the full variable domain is GAGVSQSPSNKVTEKGKDVELRCDPISGHTALYWYRQSLGQGLEFLIYFQGNSAPDKSGLPSDRFSAERTGGSVSTLTIQRTQQEDSAVYLCASSLRGAGVRYNEQFFGPGTRLTVL.

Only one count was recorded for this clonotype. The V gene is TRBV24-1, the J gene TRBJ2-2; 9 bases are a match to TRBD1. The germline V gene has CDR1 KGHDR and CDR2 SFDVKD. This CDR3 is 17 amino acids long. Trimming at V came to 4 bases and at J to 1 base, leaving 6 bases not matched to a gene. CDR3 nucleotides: TGTGCCACCAGTGACCCCTACAGGGGGCGGAACACCGGGGAGCTGTTTTTT. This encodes CATSDPYRGRNTGELFF.

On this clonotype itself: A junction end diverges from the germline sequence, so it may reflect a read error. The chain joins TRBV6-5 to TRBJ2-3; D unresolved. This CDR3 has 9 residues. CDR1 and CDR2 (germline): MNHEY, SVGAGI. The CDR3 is CASGRALVF. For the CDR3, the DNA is TGTGCCAGCGGACGGGCGTTGGTTTTT.

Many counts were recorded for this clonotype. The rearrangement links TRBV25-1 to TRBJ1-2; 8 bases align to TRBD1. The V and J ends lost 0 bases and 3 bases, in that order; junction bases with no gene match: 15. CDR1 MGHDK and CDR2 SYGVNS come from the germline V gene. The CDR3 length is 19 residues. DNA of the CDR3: TGTGCCAGCAGTGAATATTTCTACGAACAAGGGACAGGAGACTATGGCTACACCTTC. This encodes CASSEYFYEQGTGDYGYTF.